Below, 2 T cell receptor beta chains from the same sample are listed, as sequenced in a study of blood T cell repertoires in COVID-19 (dated by TCRdb to the early 2020s). The method behind the library was the immunoSEQ multiplex PCR assay. Held by TCRdb, this immuneACCESS table contains in-frame sequences only and omits some clones. Under half of the omission traces to an unresolved V gene where checked; the cause of the rest is unknown. Across this sample there are 110,000 or so clones, with roughly 80% seen only once. The top ten constitute more than 9% of the sample. The sequencing input was peripheral blood. The receptors derive from a human donor in a cohort sampled during active COVID-19.

V is TRBV27 and J is TRBJ1-2, with 7 bases lining up with TRBD1. This CDR3 has 13 amino acids. Germline-derived CDR1 and CDR2 are MNHEY and SMNVEV (reference sequence). Losses at the gene ends were 6 bases for V and 3 bases for J; bases not matched to a gene: 4. CDR3 amino acids: CASRRQGDYGYTF. Written as DNA, the CDR3 is TGTGCCAGCAGGCGTCAGGGGGACTATGGCTACACCTTC.

This clone was seen only a few times. The rearrangement uses TRBV30 and TRBJ2-1, with D hard to call. V lost 0 bases, J lost 6 bases, and 3 bases lay in between. The CDR3 has 11 residues. Germline V gives CDR1 GTSNPN, CDR2 SVGIG (reference sequence). This CDR3 reads CAWSVANEQFF. CDR3 DNA sequence: TGTGCCTGGAGTGTAGCCAATGAGCAGTTCTTC.